The next 28 T cell receptor beta chains were all read from a single sample in a study of Tregs in tolerant kidney transplant recipients. Here immunoSEQ multiplex PCR was the method, and the copy in TCRdb shows in-frame clones only, minus some. The sample has 48,000 or so clones. Sequencing used CD4+ T cells from blood, obtained before the transplant. The origin of the receptors is a human donor who received a combined kidney and bone marrow transplant.

On this clone: Read sequence stops 3 residues before the CDR3 end, and the germline J gene provides the missing end. This chain links TRBV7-2 with TRBJ1-1, with D possibly matching TRBD1 (5 bases). Germline V CDR1 and CDR2: SGHTA, FQGNSA. This CDR3 is 14 amino acids long. Trimming took off 3 bases at V and 0 bases at J, with 8 bases between the two ends. The CDR3 reads CASSFSTVNTEAFF. The sequenced CDR3 bases are TGTGCCAGCAGCTTCTCGACAGTGAACACTGAA. The whole variable domain, filled in from reference TRBV7-2 and TRBJ1-1, reads GAGVSQSPSNKVTEKGKDVELRCDPISGHTALYWYRQSLGQGLEFLIYFQGNSAPDKSGLPSDRFSAERTGGSVSTLTIQRTQQEDSAVYLCASSFSTVNTEAFFGQGTRLTVV.

A remark on this clone: The read terminates 3 residues ahead of where the CDR3 ends, so the germline J gene completes it. The chain recombines TRBV6-1 with TRBJ2-1; TRBD2 agrees at 7 bases. CDR3 size: 16 residues. In germline, CDR1 is MNHNS, CDR2 SASEGT. J was trimmed by 0 bases and V by 2 bases; bases with no gene match: 4. The chain's CDR3 is CASSEITSASYNEQFF. The DNA read from the CDR3 is TGTGCCAGCAGTGAAATCACTAGCGCCTCCTACAATGAG.

As to this clone: The CDR3 end falls 3 residues outside the read, so it is completed with the germline J gene. This sequence joins TRBV20-1 and TRBJ2-1; 12 bases align to TRBD2. V gave up 6 bases and J gave up 8 bases; unmatched junction bases: 11. Germline loops: CDR1 DFQATT, CDR2 SNEGSKA (reference sequence). The CDR3 runs 15 residues. CDR3 residues: CSATRTSGILDEQFF. The CDR3 DNA, read in part, is TGCAGTGCGACTCGGACTAGCGGGATCTTGGATGAG.

This CDR3 reads CSARSGKYEQYF. The covered CDR3 bases are TGCAGTGCGAGGTCAGGGAAATACGAG. The chain couples TRBV20-1 to TRBJ2-7; possibly TRBD1 for D (5 bases). Read sequence stops 3 residues before the CDR3 end, and the germline J gene provides the missing end. The V and J ends lost 6 bases and 4 bases respectively, with 13 bases between them. The germline gives CDR1 DFQATT, CDR2 SNEGSKA (reference sequence). This CDR3 has 12 amino acids.

Of note for this clone: The sequence runs out 3 residues before the end of the CDR3; the remainder is reconstructed from the germline J gene. The chain has TRBV14 and TRBJ1-4, with 9 bases matching TRBD1. The trim removed 2 bases at V and 8 bases at J, leaving 6 bases unmatched. Germline CDR1 SGHDN, CDR2 FVKESK. This CDR3 comprises 15 residues. The CDR3 reads CASSQKQGAGEKLFF. The part of the CDR3 DNA that was read is TGTGCCAGCAGCCAAAAACAGGGGGCCGGGGAAAAA. Full variable domain (remainder filled in from reference TRBV14 and TRBJ1-4): EAGVTQFPSHSVIEKGQTVTLRCDPISGHDNLYWYRRVMGKEIKFLLHFVKESKQDESGMPNNRFLAERTGGTYSTLKVQPAELEDSGVYFCASSQKQGAGEKLFFGSGTQLSVL.

To note about this clone: The read terminates 3 residues ahead of where the CDR3 ends, so the germline J gene completes it. The chain has TRBV6-2 or TRBV6-3 and TRBJ2-7; 7 bases map to TRBD2. Germline V gene lookup returns CDR1 MNHEY and CDR2 SVGEGT. V shed 7 bases and J 0 bases; nucleotides not matched to a gene: 6. The CDR3 sequence is 14 residues long. The sequenced part of the CDR3 DNA is TGTGCCAGCAAACCGGGGGGTGCCTCCTACGAG. Encoded protein: CASKPGGASYE. The entire CDR3 reads CASKPGGASYEQYF.

The CDR3 DNA, read in part, is TGCAGTGCTACGACTAGCGGCGGCACAGATACG. It is translated as CSATTSGGTDT. In full, the CDR3 reads CSATTSGGTDTQYF. The rearrangement joins TRBV20-1 to TRBJ2-3, with 9 bases matching TRBD2. The read gets to within 3 residues of the CDR3 end, and the germline J gene fills in the rest. The germline V gene encodes CDR1 DFQATT and CDR2 SNEGSKA (reference sequence). The length of the CDR3 is 14 residues. V shed 4 bases and J 1 base; nucleotides not matched to a gene: 3.

Concerning this clone itself: The CDR3 is cut off 3 residues early in the read; its end comes from the germline J gene. The V call is TRBV5-1, the J call TRBJ2-3; 9 positions match TRBD1. V trimming: 3 bases; J trimming: 4 bases; junction bases outside the gene matches: 9. The CDR3 spans 16 residues. Germline V gene data show CDR1 as SGHRS and CDR2 as YFSETQ. This CDR3 reads CASSSHPTGGSDTQYF. The CDR3 bases that were read are TGCGCCAGCAGCTCCCACCCGACAGGGGGTTCAGATACG. The variable domain in full, completed from reference TRBV5-1 and TRBJ2-3, reads KAGVTQTPRYLIKTRGQQVTLSCSPISGHRSVSWYQQTPGQGLQFLFEYFSETQRNKGNFPGRFSGRQFSNSRSEMNVSTLELGDSALYLCASSSHPTGGSDTQYFGPGTRLTVL.

To note about this clone: The CDR3 end falls 3 residues outside the read, so it is completed with the germline J gene. The chain carries TRBV5-6 and TRBJ2-7; no clear D gene. The CDR3 loop spans 14 amino acids. Germline CDR1 is SGHDT and CDR2 is YYEEEE. V was shortened by 3 bases and J by 6 bases, with 16 bases between the two germline ends. The CDR3 is CASSSRLRLGEQYF. Partial CDR3 DNA: TGTGCCAGCAGCTCCCGACTTCGGCTAGGCGAG.

Remarks on this clone: The observed sequence ends 3 residues before the CDR3 terminus, with the missing tail filled in from the germline J gene. The chain joins TRBV30 to TRBJ1-3, with TRBD1 as a possible D gene (6 bases). The CDR3 extends over 15 amino acids. Germline V gene data show CDR1 as GTSNPN and CDR2 as SVGIG (reference sequence). Between the trimmed V and J ends, which lost 4 bases and 0 bases, there was a span of 13 bases. CDR3 DNA (partial): TGTGCCTGGAACTCCGGACAGTTCTCTGGAAACACC. Protein sequence: CAWNSGQFSGNT. The whole CDR3 protein reads CAWNSGQFSGNTIYF.

Concerning this clone: One end of the junction does not line up with germline, which may come from a read error. The CDR3 here is CASSHSHRGKQETQYF. The covered CDR3 bases are TGTGCCAGCAGTCACTCCCACAGGGGGAAACAAGAGACC. The rearrangement uses TRBV6-2 or TRBV6-3 and TRBJ2-5, with 8 bases lining up with TRBD1. The read halts 3 residues ahead of the CDR3 end, with the missing end drawn from the germline J gene. This CDR3 region has 16 residues. Per the germline V gene, CDR1 is MNHEY and CDR2 is SVGEGT.

Remarks on this clone: From the germline J gene comes the end of the CDR3, since the read stops 3 residues before it. The V call is TRBV19, the J call TRBJ2-4, with TRBD2 identical over 8 bases. CDR3 length equals 14 residues. The germline V gene encodes CDR1 LNHDA and CDR2 SQIVND (reference sequence). The CDR3 is CASSIAAGDGNQYF. The CDR3 DNA, read in part, is TGTGCCAGTAGTATAGCAGCGGGGGATGGCAAT.

Concerning this clone: The read comes to an end 3 residues before the CDR3 does, leaving the germline J gene to fill in the end. This sequence joins TRBV19 and TRBJ2-2, with TRBD2 matching 9 bases. CDR3 length: 16 amino acids. J lost 0 bases, V lost 8 bases, and 7 bases had no gene match. Per germline, CDR1 LNHDA and CDR2 SQIVND (reference sequence). This chain's CDR3 is CASGPRLAANTGELFF. Incomplete CDR3 DNA: TGTGCCAGTGGCCCTCGACTAGCGGCGAACACCGGGGAG.

Remarks on this clone: The CDR3 end falls 3 residues outside the read, so it is completed with the germline J gene. This chain uses TRBV30 with TRBJ1-1, with D perhaps matching TRBD1 (5 bases). The CDR3 has 13 amino acids. Germline lookup yields CDR1 GTSNPN and CDR2 SVGIG (reference sequence). V lost 0 bases and J lost 3, with 8 bases in between. The CDR3: CAWSVQGDTEAFF. The CDR3 DNA, read in part, is TGTGCCTGGAGTGTACAAGGGGACACTGAA.

Regarding this clone: The CDR3 end is not reached by the read, which stops 3 residues before it; the germline J gene fills it in. The rearrangement joins TRBV20-1 to TRBJ2-7; 11 nucleotides agree with TRBD2. Trimming took 5 bases from V and 3 from J; bases not matched to a gene: 6. CDR3 length: 14 residues. Germline lookup yields CDR1 DFQATT and CDR2 SNEGSKA (reference sequence). The CDR3 sequence is CSASTSGRFYEQYF. The CDR3 DNA, read in part, is TGCAGTGCTTCAACTAGCGGGAGATTCTACGAG.

On this clone itself: The read ends 3 residues early relative to the CDR3; the germline J gene fills the gap. V gene TRBV7-6 combines with J gene TRBJ2-1, with TRBD2 matching over 11 bases. J gave up 0 bases and V 5 bases, and 6 bases lay outside the gene matches. In germline, CDR1 is SGHVS, CDR2 FNYEAQ. This CDR3 comprises 17 residues. CDR3 in amino acids: CASSQTSGSVSYNEQFF. Incomplete CDR3 DNA: TGTGCCAGCAGCCAAACTAGCGGGAGTGTCTCCTACAATGAG.

Comments on this clone: With the read ending 3 residues before the CDR3 end, the germline J gene is used to fill in that end. The rearrangement joins TRBV6-1 to TRBJ2-1; D is perhaps TRBD1 (6 bases). CDR1 is MNHNS, CDR2 SASEGT, per germline. V gave up 2 bases and J gave up 8 bases, with 22 bases separating them. CDR3 length equals 17 residues. CDR3 DNA, as far as it was read: TGTGCCAGCAGTGAATTACATCCCCCCCGGGACAACTATGAG. Amino acids: CASSELHPPRDNYE. Given in full, the CDR3 is CASSELHPPRDNYEQFF.

A word on this clone: The read halts 3 residues ahead of the CDR3 end, with the missing end drawn from the germline J gene. The V and J genes are TRBV2 and TRBJ2-7; TRBD1 might be the D (5 bases). Germline-derived CDR1 and CDR2 are SNHLY and FYNNEI. The CDR3 runs to 15 residues. The V gene lost 2 bases and the J gene lost 5 bases, with 16 bases spanning the gap. CDR3 sequence: CASSERPGFRDEQYF. The part of the CDR3 DNA that was read is TGTGCCAGCAGTGAAAGACCAGGGTTTCGAGACGAG.

About this clone itself: Coverage ceases 3 residues before the CDR3 finishes, and the germline J gene fills in the end. The chain employs TRBV29-1 and TRBJ2-7; D ambiguous. This CDR3 region has 12 residues. Germline lookup yields CDR1 SQVTM and CDR2 ANQGSEA. Trimming took 2 bases from V and 0 from J, leaving 5 bases between them. The CDR3 region is CSVELPSYEQYF. The part of the CDR3 DNA that was read is TGCAGCGTTGAACTCCCCTCCTACGAG.

Remarks on this clone: The read is 3 residues too short to cover the CDR3 end, so that end is filled in from the germline J gene. The chain employs TRBV5-1 and TRBJ2-1, with 8 bases lining up with TRBD1. The CDR3 length is 15 residues. Germline V lookup: CDR1 SGHRS, CDR2 YFSETQ. Trimming took 6 bases from V and 6 from J; bases not matched to a gene: 11. CDR3 DNA (partial): TGCGCCAGCACCATACGGCAGGGGGCGGCCAATGAG. Protein: CASTIRQGAANE. The CDR3 as a whole reads CASTIRQGAANEQFF.

About this clone: The observed sequence ends 3 residues before the CDR3 terminus, with the missing tail filled in from the germline J gene. V and J are TRBV7-7 and TRBJ2-5; 8 bases line up with TRBD1. Germline assignment: CDR1 SSHAT and CDR2 FNYEAQ (reference sequence). This CDR3 has 14 amino acids. Germline trimming cut 3 bases from V and 5 bases from J; bases unmatched to any gene: 5. The CDR3 reads CASSFYQGAETQYF. The part of the CDR3 DNA that was read is TGTGCCAGCAGCTTCTACCAGGGGGCCGAGACC.

With respect to this clone: Sequencing ends 3 residues short of the CDR3 end; the germline J gene provides the rest. The chain employs TRBV19 and TRBJ1-2, with 9 nucleotides matching TRBD1. Germline CDR1 LNHDA, CDR2 SQIVND (reference sequence). This CDR3 comprises 15 residues. The sequenced CDR3 bases are TGTGCCAGTAGTTCGGGACAGGGAAGTTCTGGGGGC. Protein product: CASSSGQGSSGG. The full CDR3 reads CASSSGQGSSGGYTF. Supplemented by reference TRBV19 and TRBJ1-2, the full variable domain reads DGGITQSPKYLFRKEGQNVTLSCEQNLNHDAMYWYRQDPGQGLRLIYYSQIVNDFQKGDIAEGYSVSREKKESFPLTVTSAQKNPTAFYLCASSSGQGSSGGYTFGSGTRLTVV.

With regard to this clone: The observed sequence ends 3 residues before the CDR3 terminus, with the missing tail filled in from the germline J gene. The chain couples TRBV5-1 to TRBJ2-3; 10 bases match TRBD1. The CDR3 length is 13 residues. Per the germline V gene, CDR1 is SGHRS and CDR2 is YFSETQ. The trim removed 4 bases at V and 6 bases at J, leaving 2 bases unmatched. CDR3 loop: CASSLDRGDTQYF. Incomplete CDR3 DNA: TGCGCCAGCAGCCTGGACAGGGGGGATACG. Full variable domain (remainder filled in from reference TRBV5-1 and TRBJ2-3): KAGVTQTPRYLIKTRGQQVTLSCSPISGHRSVSWYQQTPGQGLQFLFEYFSETQRNKGNFPGRFSGRQFSNSRSEMNVSTLELGDSALYLCASSLDRGDTQYFGPGTRLTVL.

Concerning this clone: The read terminates 3 residues before the CDR3 end, so the remaining end is supplied by the germline J gene. J is TRBJ2-3 and V is TRBV5-1; TRBD2 matches at 14 bases. Germline CDR1 is SGHRS and CDR2 is YFSETQ. V was clipped by 4 bases and J by 1 base; unmatched bases: 8. The CDR3 runs to 18 residues. CDR3 region: CASSLGTSGSRGTDTQYF. CDR3 DNA (partial): TGCGCCAGCAGCCTAGGGACTAGCGGGAGTAGAGGCACAGATACG.

Points on this clone: With the read ending 3 residues before the CDR3 end, the germline J gene is used to fill in that end. The chain carries TRBV11-1 and TRBJ2-3, with a weak D call TRBD2 (5 bases). Trimming cost V 3 bases and J 1 base, with 11 bases left between them. The CDR3 has 15 residues. Germline V gene data show CDR1 as SGHAT and CDR2 as FQDESV (reference sequence). CDR3 protein: CASSFTPAGTDTQYF. The covered CDR3 bases are TGTGCCAGCAGCTTCACACCAGCGGGCACAGATACG.

Worth noting for this clone: The read terminates 3 residues before the CDR3 end, so the remaining end is supplied by the germline J gene. The J gene is TRBJ2-3, the V gene TRBV7-9, with a tentative D call TRBD1 (6 bases). CDR3 length: 15 residues. V shed 2 bases and J shed 0 bases, with 9 bases lying between them. Germline CDR1 and CDR2: SEHNR and FQNEAQ (reference sequence). This chain's CDR3 is CASSLQGQSTDTQYF. The CDR3 bases that were read are TGTGCCAGCAGCTTACAGGGACAAAGCACAGATACG.

A remark on this clone: The DNA ends 3 residues before the CDR3 does, and the rest of the CDR3 is filled in from the germline J gene. This chain links TRBV7-9 with TRBJ2-7; 8 bases agree with TRBD2. The germline V gene encodes CDR1 SEHNR and CDR2 FQNEAQ (reference sequence). Germline trimming cut 6 bases from V and 0 bases from J; bases unmatched to any gene: 4. The CDR3 spans 14 residues. CDR3 sequence reads: CASRTSGSSYEQYF. Partial CDR3 DNA: TGTGCCAGCAGGACGAGCGGGAGCTCCTACGAG.

On this clone itself: Coverage ceases 3 residues before the CDR3 finishes, and the germline J gene fills in the end. The chain employs TRBV6-1 and TRBJ2-7; D uncertain. Trimming stripped 4 bases from V and 0 bases from J, with 13 bases between. The germline CDR1 and CDR2 sequences are MNHNS and SASEGT. CDR3 length: 15 amino acids. CDR3 DNA, as far as it was read: TGTGCCAGCAGTGTTGGGCACGGAAGCTCCTACGAG. It encodes CASSVGHGSSYE. The CDR3, in full, reads CASSVGHGSSYEQYF.